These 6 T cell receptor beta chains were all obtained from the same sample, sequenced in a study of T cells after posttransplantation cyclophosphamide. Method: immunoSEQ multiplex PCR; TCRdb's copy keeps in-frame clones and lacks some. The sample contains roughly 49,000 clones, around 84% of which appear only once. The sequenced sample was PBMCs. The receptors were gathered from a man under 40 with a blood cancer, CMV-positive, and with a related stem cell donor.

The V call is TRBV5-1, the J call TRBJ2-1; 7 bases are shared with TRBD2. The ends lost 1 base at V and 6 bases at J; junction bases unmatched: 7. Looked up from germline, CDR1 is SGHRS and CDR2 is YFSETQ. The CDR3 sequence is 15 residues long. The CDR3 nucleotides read TGCGCCAGCAGCTTGCGTGGCGGGGGACTCAATGAGCAGTTCTTC. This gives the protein CASSLRGGGLNEQFF.

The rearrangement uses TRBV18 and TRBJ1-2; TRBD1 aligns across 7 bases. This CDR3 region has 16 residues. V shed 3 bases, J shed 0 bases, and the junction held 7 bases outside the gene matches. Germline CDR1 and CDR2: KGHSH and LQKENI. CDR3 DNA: TGTGCCAGCTCACCCGGGACAGAAACTCCTAACTATGGCTACACCTTC. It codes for CASSPGTETPNYGYTF.

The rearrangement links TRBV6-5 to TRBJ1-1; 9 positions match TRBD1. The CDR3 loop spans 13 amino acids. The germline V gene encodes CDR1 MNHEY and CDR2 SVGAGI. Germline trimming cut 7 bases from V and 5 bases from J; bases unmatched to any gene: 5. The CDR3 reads CASKDRGNTEAFF. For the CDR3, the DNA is TGTGCCAGCAAAGACAGGGGGAATACTGAAGCTTTCTTT.

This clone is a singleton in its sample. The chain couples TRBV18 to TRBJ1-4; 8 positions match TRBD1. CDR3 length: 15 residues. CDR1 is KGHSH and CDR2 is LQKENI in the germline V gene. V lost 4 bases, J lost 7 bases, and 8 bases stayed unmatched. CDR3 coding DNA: TGTGCCAGCTCACGTTACGACAGGGGAGGTGAAAAACTGTTTTTT. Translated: CASSRYDRGGEKLFF.

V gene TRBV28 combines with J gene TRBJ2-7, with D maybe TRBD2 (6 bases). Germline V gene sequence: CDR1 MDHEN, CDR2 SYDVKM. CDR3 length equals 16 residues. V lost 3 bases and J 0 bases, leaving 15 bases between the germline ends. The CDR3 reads CASSFYLAASSYEQYF. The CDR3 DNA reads TGTGCCAGCAGTTTTTATTTAGCGGCTAGCTCCTACGAGCAGTACTTC.

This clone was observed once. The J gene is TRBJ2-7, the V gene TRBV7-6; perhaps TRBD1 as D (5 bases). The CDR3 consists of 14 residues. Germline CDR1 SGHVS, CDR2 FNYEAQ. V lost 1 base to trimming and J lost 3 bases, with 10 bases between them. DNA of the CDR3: TGTGCCAGCAGCTTAGTGGGGCGGAGCTACGAGCAGTACTTC. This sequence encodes CASSLVGRSYEQYF.